This TCR beta chain was identified in a study of vaccination and CD4 T cells after COVID-19. Study as a whole: A median of around 70 days (range 14 to 241) separated dose two from the taking of post-vaccine samples.

Turning to this clonotype: The antigen is not known.

Study-wide results and caveats: A nonsignificant median increase from 21 to 38 SARS-CoV-2-reactive clonotypes was observed. Reactive clone data from convalescent patients indicated a median of approximately 90% appearing only post-vaccination.

Germline V gene data show CDR1 as SGHDN and CDR2 as FVKESK. The V end was cut by 1 base, the J end by 0 bases, with 13 bases between. This CDR3 is 16 amino acids long. A single record per CDR3 protein comes from TCRdb applying MiXCR to the PCR reads. The sample includes some 20,000 distinct CDR3 sequences, about 60% of them seen just once. Positive PCR dates covered March to December 2020, before US Alpha, Beta and Delta variants. The sequencing here drew on CD4+ T cells from blood, taken before SARS-CoV-2 vaccination. The chain uses TRBV14 and TRBJ2-7; D not resolved. This TCR was sampled from a human donor who had recovered from COVID-19. CDR3 bases: TGTGCCAGCAGCCAAGGTTATGGCGGATCCTCCTACGAGCAGTACTTC. As protein: CASSQGYGGSSYEQYF. The variable domain in full, with the rest retrieved from reference TRBV14 and TRBJ2-7, is EAGVTQFPSHSVIEKGQTVTLRCDPISGHDNLYWYRRVMGKEIKFLLHFVKESKQDESGMPNNRFLAERTGGTYSTLKVQPAELEDSGVYFCASSQGYGGSSYEQYFGPGTRLTVT.